The clone carrying this TCR beta chain was picked up a small number of times. The antigen remains unidentified. These data come from a study of T cells after yellow fever vaccination. Looked up from germline, CDR1 is MNHNS and CDR2 is SASEGT. The CDR3 extends over 15 amino acids. V lost 5 bases and J 10 bases, leaving 20 bases between the germline ends. A 5'RACE template-switching step, the method used to make TCR cDNA, added a universal primer site and UMIs. TCRdb used MiXCR to reprocess the 5' RACE reads, holding one entry per CDR3 protein. The table shows hundreds of thousands of distinct CDR3 sequences, with over 8% occurring only once. Study-wide findings and caveats: Booster sampling recovered most clones from primary vaccination (under 97% CD4, roughly 90% CD8).

The sample here was PBMCs, taken on the day of the first yellow fever vaccination. The sequence derives from a man aged 18-30 years who received the YFV17D yellow fever vaccine. The chain combines TRBV6-1 with TRBJ2-2, with D possibly TRBD1 on 6 matching bases. The CDR3 region has the DNA TGTGCCAGCAGTAAACTGAACCGGGGACAAATGGAGCTGTTTTTT. Translated: CASSKLNRGQMELFF.